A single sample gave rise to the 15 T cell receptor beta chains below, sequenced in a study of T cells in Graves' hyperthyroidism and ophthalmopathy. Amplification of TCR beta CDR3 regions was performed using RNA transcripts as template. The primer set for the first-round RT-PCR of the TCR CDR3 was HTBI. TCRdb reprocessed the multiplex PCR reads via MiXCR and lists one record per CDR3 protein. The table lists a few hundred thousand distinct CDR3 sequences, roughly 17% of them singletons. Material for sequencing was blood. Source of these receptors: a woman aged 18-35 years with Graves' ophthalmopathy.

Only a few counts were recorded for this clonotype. CDR3 protein: CSARATGTDSNQPQHF. The CDR3 DNA follows: TGCAGTGCTAGAGCCACCGGGACGGATAGCAATCAGCCCCAGCATTTT. The chain joins TRBV20-1 to TRBJ1-5; maybe TRBD1 (5 bases). Germline V gives CDR1 DFQATT, CDR2 SNEGSKA (reference sequence). Trimming removed 1 base at V and 0 bases at J, with 13 bases between. There are 16 residues in the CDR3.

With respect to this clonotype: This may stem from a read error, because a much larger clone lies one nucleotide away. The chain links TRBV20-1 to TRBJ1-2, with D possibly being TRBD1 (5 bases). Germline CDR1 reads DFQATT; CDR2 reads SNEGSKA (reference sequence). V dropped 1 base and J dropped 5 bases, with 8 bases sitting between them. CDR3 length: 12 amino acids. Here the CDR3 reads CSARAPGYGYTF. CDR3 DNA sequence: TGCAGTGCTAGAGCCCCAGGGTATGGCTACACCTTC.

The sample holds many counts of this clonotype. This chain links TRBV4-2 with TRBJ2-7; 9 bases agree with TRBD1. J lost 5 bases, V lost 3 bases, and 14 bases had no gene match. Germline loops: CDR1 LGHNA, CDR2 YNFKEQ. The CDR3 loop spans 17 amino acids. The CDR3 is CASSQTGTGRLKDEQYF. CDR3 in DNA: TGTGCCAGCAGCCAGACCGGGACAGGGAGGCTGAAGGACGAGCAGTACTTC.

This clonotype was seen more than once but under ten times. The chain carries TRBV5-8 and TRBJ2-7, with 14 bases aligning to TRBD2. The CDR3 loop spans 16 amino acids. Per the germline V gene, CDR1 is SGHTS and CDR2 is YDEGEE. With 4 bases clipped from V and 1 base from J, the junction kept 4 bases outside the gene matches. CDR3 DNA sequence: TGTGCCAGCAGCACGGGACTAGCGGGAGTTTCCTACGAGCAGTACTTC. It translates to CASSTGLAGVSYEQYF.

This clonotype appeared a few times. The CDR3 protein is CASSQEVTGAEAFF. For the CDR3, the DNA is TGCGCCAGCAGCCAAGAAGTGACAGGGGCTGAAGCTTTCTTT. The chain links TRBV4-1 to TRBJ1-1; 8 bases are shared with TRBD1. The junction had 3 bases not matched to a gene; V was cut back by 0 bases and J by 6 bases. CDR1 and CDR2 (germline): MGHRA, YSYEKL. The CDR3 loop spans 14 amino acids.

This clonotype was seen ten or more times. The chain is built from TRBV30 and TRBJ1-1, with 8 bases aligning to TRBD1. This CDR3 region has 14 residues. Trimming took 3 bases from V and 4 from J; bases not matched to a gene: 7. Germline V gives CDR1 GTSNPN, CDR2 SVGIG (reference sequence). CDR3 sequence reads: CAWRPRGRSTEAFF. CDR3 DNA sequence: TGTGCCTGGAGGCCCAGGGGGCGCAGCACTGAAGCTTTCTTT.

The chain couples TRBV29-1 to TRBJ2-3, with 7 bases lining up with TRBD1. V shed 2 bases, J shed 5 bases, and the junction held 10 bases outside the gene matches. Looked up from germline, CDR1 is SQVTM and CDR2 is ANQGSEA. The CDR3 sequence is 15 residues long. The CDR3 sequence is CSVETGTDLIDTQYF. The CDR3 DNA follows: TGCAGCGTTGAAACTGGGACAGACTTGATAGATACGCAGTATTTT.

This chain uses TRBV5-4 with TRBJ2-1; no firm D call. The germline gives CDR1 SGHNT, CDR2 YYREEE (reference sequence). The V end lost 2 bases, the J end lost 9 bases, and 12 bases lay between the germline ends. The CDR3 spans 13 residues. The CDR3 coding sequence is TGTGCCAGCAGCTTTGGGGTAATCACTGAGCAGTTCTTC. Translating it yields CASSFGVITEQFF.

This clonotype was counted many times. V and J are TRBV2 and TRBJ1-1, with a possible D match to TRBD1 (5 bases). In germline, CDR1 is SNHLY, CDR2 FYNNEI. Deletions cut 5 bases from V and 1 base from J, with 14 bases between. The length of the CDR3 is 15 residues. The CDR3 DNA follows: TGTGCCAGCAGTAGGTCGACAGTTACGAACACTGAAGCTTTCTTT. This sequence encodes CASSRSTVTNTEAFF.

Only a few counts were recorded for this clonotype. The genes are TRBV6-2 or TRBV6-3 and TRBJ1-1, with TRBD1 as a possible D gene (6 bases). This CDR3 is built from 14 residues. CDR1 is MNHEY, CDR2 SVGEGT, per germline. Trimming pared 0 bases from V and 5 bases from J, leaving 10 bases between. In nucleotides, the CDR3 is TGTGCCAGCAGTTACTCCGGGGGGCCTACTGAAGCTTTCTTT. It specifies CASSYSGGPTEAFF.

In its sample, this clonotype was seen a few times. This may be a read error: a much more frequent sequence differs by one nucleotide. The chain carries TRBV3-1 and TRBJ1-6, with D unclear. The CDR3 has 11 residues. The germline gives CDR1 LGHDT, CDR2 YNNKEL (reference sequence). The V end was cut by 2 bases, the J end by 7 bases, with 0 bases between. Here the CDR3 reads CASSQNSPLHF. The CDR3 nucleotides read TGTGCCAGCAGCCAAAATTCACCCCTCCACTTT.

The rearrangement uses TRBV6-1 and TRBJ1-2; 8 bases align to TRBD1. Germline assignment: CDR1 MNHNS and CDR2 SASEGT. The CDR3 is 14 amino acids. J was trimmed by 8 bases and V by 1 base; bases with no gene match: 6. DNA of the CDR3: TGTGCCAGCAGTGAAGGGACAGGGCTGCGCGGCTACACCTTC. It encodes CASSEGTGLRGYTF.

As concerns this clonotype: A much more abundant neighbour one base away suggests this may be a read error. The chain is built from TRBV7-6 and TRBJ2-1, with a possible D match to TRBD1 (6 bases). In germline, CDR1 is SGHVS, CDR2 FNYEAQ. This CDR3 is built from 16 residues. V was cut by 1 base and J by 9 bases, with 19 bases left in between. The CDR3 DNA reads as TGTGCCAGCAGCTTAGGGCGGGTCCCCCAAGGGGGTGAGCAGTTCTTC. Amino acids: CASSLGRVPQGGEQFF.

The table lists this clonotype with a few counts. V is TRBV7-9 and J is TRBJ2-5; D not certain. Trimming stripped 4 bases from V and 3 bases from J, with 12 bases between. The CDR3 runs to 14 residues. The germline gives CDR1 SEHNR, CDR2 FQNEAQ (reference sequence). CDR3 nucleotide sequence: TGTGCCAGCAGCTCCGGGCTCACCAAAGAGACCCAGTACTTC. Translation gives CASSSGLTKETQYF.

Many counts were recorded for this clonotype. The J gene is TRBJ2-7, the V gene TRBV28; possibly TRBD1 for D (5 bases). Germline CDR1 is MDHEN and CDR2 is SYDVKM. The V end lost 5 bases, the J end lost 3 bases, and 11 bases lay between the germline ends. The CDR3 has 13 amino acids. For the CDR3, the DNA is TGTGCCAGCAGTCCAATCGACAGCTACGAGCAGTACTTC. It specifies CASSPIDSYEQYF.